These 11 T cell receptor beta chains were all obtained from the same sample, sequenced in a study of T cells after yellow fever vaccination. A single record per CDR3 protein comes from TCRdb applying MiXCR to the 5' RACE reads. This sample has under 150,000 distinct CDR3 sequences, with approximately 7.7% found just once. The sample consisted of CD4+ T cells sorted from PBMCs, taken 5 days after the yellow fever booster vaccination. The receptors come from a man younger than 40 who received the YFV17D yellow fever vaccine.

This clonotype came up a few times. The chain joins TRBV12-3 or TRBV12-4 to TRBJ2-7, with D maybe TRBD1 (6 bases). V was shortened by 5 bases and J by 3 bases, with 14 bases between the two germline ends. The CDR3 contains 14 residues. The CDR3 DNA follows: TGTGCCAGCAGTGAGATGGGGACAAACTACGAGCAGTACTTC. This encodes CASSEMGTNYEQYF.

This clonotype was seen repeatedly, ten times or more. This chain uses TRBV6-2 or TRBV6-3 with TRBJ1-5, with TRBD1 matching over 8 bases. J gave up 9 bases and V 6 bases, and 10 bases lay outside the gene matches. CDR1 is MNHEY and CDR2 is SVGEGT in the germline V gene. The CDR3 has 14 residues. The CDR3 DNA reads TGTGCCAGCAGGACCCCCGGACAGGGAGGGCCCCAGCATTTT. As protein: CASRTPGQGGPQHF.

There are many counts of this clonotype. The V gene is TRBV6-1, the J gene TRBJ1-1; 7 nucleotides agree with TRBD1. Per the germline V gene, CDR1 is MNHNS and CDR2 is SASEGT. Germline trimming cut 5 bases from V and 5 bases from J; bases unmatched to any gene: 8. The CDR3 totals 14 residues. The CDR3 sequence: CASSRRQGQTEAFF. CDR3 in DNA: TGTGCCAGCAGTAGACGACAGGGCCAGACTGAAGCTTTCTTT.

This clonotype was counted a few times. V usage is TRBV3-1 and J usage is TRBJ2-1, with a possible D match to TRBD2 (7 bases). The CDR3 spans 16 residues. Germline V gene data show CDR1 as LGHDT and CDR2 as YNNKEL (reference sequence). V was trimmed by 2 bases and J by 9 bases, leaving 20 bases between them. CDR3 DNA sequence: TGTGCCAGCAGCCAACTTCCGGGACCTAGGGGGGGTGAGCAGTTCTTC. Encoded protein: CASSQLPGPRGGEQFF.

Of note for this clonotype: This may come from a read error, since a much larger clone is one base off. CDR3 protein: CASTRGQHTGELLF. CDR3 in DNA: TGTGCCAGCACCCGGGGACAGCACACCGGGGAGCTGCTTTTT. V usage is TRBV9 and J usage is TRBJ2-2; 7 positions agree with TRBD1. This CDR3 spans 14 amino acids. CDR1 is SGDLS and CDR2 is YYNGEE in the germline V gene.

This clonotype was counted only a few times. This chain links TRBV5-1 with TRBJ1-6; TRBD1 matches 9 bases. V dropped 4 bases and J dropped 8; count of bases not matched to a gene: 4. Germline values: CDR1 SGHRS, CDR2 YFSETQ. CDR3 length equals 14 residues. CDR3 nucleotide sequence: TGCGCCAGCAGCGAGGGACAGGGTTATTCACCCCTCCACTTT. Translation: CASSEGQGYSPLHF.

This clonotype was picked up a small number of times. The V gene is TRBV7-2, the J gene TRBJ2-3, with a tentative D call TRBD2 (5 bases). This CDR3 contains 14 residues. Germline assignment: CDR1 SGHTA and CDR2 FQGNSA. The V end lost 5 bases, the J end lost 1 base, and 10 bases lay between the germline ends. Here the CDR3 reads CASSPGSGTDTQYF. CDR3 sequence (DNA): TGTGCCAGCAGCCCGGGGTCAGGCACAGATACGCAGTATTTT.

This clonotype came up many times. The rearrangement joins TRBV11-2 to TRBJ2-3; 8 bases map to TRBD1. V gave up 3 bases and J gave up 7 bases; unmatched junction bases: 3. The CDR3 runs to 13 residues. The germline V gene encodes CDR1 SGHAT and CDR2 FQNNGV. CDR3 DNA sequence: TGTGCCAGCAGCTTCAGGGACAGGCATACGCAGTATTTT. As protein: CASSFRDRHTQYF.

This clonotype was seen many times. CDR3 DNA: TGTGCCAGCAGCTTGACTAGCCGCCACGAGCAGTACTTC. This encodes CASSLTSRHEQYF. V gene TRBV5-5 combines with J gene TRBJ2-7; tentative D call: TRBD2 (6 bases). Per germline, CDR1 SGHKS and CDR2 YYEKEE (reference sequence). The CDR3 covers 13 residues. Trimming stripped 1 base from V and 5 bases from J, with 10 bases between.

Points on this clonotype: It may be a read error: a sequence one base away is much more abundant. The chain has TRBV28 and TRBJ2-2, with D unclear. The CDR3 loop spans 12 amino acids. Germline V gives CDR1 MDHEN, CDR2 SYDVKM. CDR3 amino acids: CARSLVIGELFF. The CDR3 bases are TGTGCCAGAAGTTTAGTAATCGGGGAGCTGTTTTTT.

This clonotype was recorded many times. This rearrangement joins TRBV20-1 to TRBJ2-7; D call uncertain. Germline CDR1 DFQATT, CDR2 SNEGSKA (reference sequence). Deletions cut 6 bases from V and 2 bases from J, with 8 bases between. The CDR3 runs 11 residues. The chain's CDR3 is CSALITYEQYF. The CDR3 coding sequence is TGCAGTGCCCTAATAACCTACGAGCAGTACTTC.